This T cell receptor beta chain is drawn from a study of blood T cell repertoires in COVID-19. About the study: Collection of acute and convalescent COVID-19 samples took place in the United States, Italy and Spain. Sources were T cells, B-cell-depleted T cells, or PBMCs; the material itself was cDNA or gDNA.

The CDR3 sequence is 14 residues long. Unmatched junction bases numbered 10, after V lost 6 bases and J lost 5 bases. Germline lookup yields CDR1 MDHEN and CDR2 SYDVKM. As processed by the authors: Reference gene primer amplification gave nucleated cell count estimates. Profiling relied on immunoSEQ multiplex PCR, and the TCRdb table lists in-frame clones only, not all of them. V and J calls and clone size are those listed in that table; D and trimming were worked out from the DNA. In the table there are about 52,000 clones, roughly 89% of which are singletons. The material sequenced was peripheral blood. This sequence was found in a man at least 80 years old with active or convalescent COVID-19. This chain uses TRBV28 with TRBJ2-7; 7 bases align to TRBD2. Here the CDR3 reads CASRKAGPADEQYF. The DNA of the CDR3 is TGTGCCAGCAGGAAAGCGGGACCAGCCGACGAGCAGTACTTC.